The clone carrying this T cell receptor (beta chain) occurred once. This sample was taken from a study of T cell responses to AZD1222 COVID-19 vaccine. The assay was immunoSEQ multiplex PCR, and TCRdb's table has in-frame clones only and misses some. The sample has about 150,000 clones, under 95% seen once. This TCR came from an adult in good health. The sample was peripheral blood, taken on day 0 of AZD1222 vaccination.

This CDR3 reads CASSLSTGPNTEAFF. The DNA of the CDR3 is TGCGCCAGCAGCTTGAGCACAGGGCCGAACACTGAAGCTTTCTTT. This chain connects TRBV5-1 to TRBJ1-1, with D maybe TRBD1 (6 bases). CDR1 is SGHRS, CDR2 YFSETQ, per germline. Trimming removed 1 base at V and 1 base at J, with 11 bases between. The CDR3 runs 15 residues.